A selection of T cell receptor beta chains follows, all from one sample in a study of OX40 agonist ivuxolimab in advanced cancers. Profiling relied on immunoSEQ multiplex PCR, and the TCRdb table lists in-frame clones only, not all of them. Among roughly 90,000 clones listed, approximately 94% were seen once. The input for sequencing was CD4+ or CD8+ T cells sorted from blood, taken in a trial of the OX40 agonist ivuxolimab. The source is an adult with an advanced solid tumor such as melanoma, head and neck, liver or kidney cancer. The conserved cysteine and the conserved F or W are not part of the CDR3 here.

J gene: TRBJ1-1
CDR3 length: 10
V gene: TRBV7-2
CDR3 protein: ASSFDGTEAF

J gene: TRBJ1-2
CDR3 length: 11
V gene: TRBV30
CDR3 protein: AWKLEGNYGYT

J gene: TRBJ1-1
CDR3 length: 13
V gene: TRBV7-6
CDR3 protein: ASSSPGGRDTEAF

J gene: TRBJ1-6
CDR3 length: 11
V gene: TRBV19
CDR3 protein: ASSMDGPSPLH

J gene: TRBJ1-2
CDR3 length: 12
V gene: TRBV5-5
CDR3 protein: ASSLPPPNYGYT

J gene: TRBJ1-5
CDR3 length: 12
V gene: TRBV19
CDR3 protein: ASSPGAFNQPQH

J gene: TRBJ2-5
CDR3 length: 13
V gene: TRBV6-5
CDR3 protein: ASSYSEEDQETQY

J gene: TRBJ2-1
CDR3 length: 13
V gene: TRBV29-1
CDR3 protein: SVELTSTSYNEQF

J gene: TRBJ2-7
CDR3 length: 13
V gene: TRBV27
CDR3 protein: ASSKGQGAHAEQY

J gene: TRBJ2-1
CDR3 length: 14
V gene: TRBV21-1
CDR3 protein: ASSKGANVGRNEQF

J gene: TRBJ2-3
CDR3 length: 13
V gene: TRBV10-2
CDR3 protein: ASSESLADTDTQY

J gene: TRBJ2-2
CDR3 length: 12
V gene: TRBV19
CDR3 protein: ASSAGVVSGELF

J gene: TRBJ2-3
CDR3 length: 14
V gene: TRBV9
CDR3 protein: ASSPGLAATEDTQY

J gene: TRBJ1-5
CDR3 length: 13
V gene: TRBV10-2
CDR3 protein: ASSEWGYSNQPQH

J gene: TRBJ2-7
CDR3 length: 12
V gene: TRBV13
CDR3 protein: ASSFGTTVYEQY

J gene: TRBJ1-1
CDR3 length: 11
V gene: TRBV19
CDR3 protein: ASSPGLNTEAF

J gene: TRBJ2-2
CDR3 length: 13
V gene: TRBV7-2
CDR3 protein: ASVQGKSLTGELF

J gene: TRBJ1-4
CDR3 length: 14
V gene: TRBV6-6
CDR3 protein: ASTLSRFTTTEKLF

J gene: TRBJ2-1
CDR3 length: 13
V gene: TRBV5-1
CDR3 protein: ASSFGASSYNEQF

J gene: TRBJ2-5
CDR3 length: 12
V gene: TRBV5-5
CDR3 protein: ASSLSGAEETQY

J gene: TRBJ2-7
CDR3 length: 17
V gene: TRBV19
CDR3 protein: ASSIASTLAGGGAYEQY

J gene: TRBJ1-1
CDR3 length: 10
V gene: TRBV5-1
CDR3 protein: ASSLSRAEAF

J gene: TRBJ2-7
CDR3 length: 12
V gene: TRBV18
CDR3 protein: ASSPDRWNYEQY

J gene: TRBJ2-7
CDR3 length: 13
V gene: TRBV19
CDR3 protein: ASSIGLAGRYEQY

J gene: TRBJ1-2
CDR3 length: 13
V gene: TRBV27
CDR3 protein: ASSLFPGRNYGYT

J gene: TRBJ2-7
CDR3 length: 14
V gene: TRBV7-8
CDR3 protein: ASSLARGQGLHEQY

J gene: TRBJ1-2
CDR3 length: 10
V gene: TRBV7-9
CDR3 protein: ASSSGTYGYT

J gene: TRBJ2-1
CDR3 length: 11
V gene: TRBV6-5
CDR3 protein: ASSLGTLNEQF

J gene: TRBJ1-1
CDR3 length: 15
V gene: TRBV27
CDR3 protein: ASSPYGQSERWTEAF

J gene: TRBJ1-5
CDR3 length: 12
V gene: TRBV6-5
CDR3 protein: ARSPGREDQPQH

J gene: TRBJ1-1
CDR3 length: 11
V gene: TRBV19
CDR3 protein: ASSLTMNTEAF

J gene: TRBJ2-7
CDR3 length: 14
V gene: TRBV4-1
CDR3 protein: ASSQEGTSAGYEQY